This TCR beta chain was captured in a study of blood T cell repertoires in COVID-19. The CDR3 extends over 14 amino acids. The ends were cut back, 5 bases at V and 8 bases at J, with 18 bases in the middle. Germline assignment: CDR1 SGHAT and CDR2 FQNNGV. TCRdb's table, derived via immunoSEQ multiplex PCR, lists solely in-frame clones and lacks some. The sample includes about 67,000 clones, roughly 88% of them seen just once. This clonotype was obtained from a woman aged 60-75 years with acute or convalescent COVID-19. This rearrangement joins TRBV11-2 to TRBJ1-2; TRBD1 is a possible D gene (6 bases). The sequencing sample was made of peripheral blood. This CDR3 reads CASSRIQGSEGYTF. In nucleotides, the CDR3 is TGTGCCAGCAGCCGGATACAGGGATCAGAGGGCTACACCTTC.